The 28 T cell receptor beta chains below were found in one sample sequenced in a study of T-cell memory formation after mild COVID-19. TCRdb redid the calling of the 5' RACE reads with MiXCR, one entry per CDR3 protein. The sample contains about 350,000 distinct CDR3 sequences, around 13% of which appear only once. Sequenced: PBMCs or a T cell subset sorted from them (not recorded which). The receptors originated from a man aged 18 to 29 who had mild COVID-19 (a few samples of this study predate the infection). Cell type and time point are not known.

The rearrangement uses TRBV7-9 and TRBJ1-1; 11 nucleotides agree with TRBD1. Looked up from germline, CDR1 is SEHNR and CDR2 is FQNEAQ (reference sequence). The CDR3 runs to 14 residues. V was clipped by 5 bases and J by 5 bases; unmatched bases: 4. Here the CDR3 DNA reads TGTGCCAGCAGCGAGGACAGGGGGCGTACTGAAGCTTTCTTT. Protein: CASSEDRGRTEAFF.

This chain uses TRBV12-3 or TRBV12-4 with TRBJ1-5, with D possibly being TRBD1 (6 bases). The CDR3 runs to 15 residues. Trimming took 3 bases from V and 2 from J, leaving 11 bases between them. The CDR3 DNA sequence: TGTGCCAGCAGTTTTGGCAGGGGTGGCAATCAGCCCCAGCATTTT. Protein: CASSFGRGGNQPQHF.

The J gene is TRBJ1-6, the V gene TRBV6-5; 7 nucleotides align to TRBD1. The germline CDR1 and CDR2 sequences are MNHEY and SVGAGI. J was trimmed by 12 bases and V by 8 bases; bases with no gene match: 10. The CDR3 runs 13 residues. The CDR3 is CASVAPGGGPLHF. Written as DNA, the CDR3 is TGTGCCAGCGTAGCCCCAGGGGGTGGACCCCTCCACTTT.

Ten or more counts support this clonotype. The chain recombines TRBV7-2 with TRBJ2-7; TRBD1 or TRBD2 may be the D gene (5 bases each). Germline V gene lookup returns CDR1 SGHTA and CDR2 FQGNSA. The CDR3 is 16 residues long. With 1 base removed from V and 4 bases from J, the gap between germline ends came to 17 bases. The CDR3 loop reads CASSLGRGPSTYEQYV. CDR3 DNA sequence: TGTGCCAGCAGCTTAGGTCGGGGACCATCCACTTACGAGCAGTACGTC.

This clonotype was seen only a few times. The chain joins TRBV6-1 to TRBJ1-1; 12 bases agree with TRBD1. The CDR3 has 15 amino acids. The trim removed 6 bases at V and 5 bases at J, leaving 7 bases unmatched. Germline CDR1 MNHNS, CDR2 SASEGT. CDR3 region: CASSAGTGGWTEAFF. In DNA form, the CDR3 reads TGTGCCAGCAGCGCCGGGACAGGGGGCTGGACTGAAGCTTTCTTT.

The CDR3 DNA is TGTGCCAGCAGCGCGGACAGGGTCGAGCAGTACTTC. It translates to CASSADRVEQYF. The genes are TRBV7-2 and TRBJ2-7; TRBD1 agrees at 8 bases. CDR1 and CDR2 (germline): SGHTA, FQGNSA. The CDR3 totals 12 residues. Trimming removed 5 bases from V and 6 bases from J; junction bases left unmatched: 3.

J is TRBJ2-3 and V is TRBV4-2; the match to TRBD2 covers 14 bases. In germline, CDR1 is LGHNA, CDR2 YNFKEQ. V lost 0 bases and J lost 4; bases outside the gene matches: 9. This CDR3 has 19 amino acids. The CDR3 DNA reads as TGTGCCAGCAGCCAAGAAATGACTAGCGGGGGGGCTAACGCAGATACGCAGTATTTT. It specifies CASSQEMTSGGANADTQYF.

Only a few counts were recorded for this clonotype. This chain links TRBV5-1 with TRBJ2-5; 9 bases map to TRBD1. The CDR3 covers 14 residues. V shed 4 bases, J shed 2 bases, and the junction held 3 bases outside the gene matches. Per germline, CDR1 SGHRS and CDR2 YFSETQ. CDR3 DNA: TGCGCCAGCAGCACAGGACAGGGGCAAGAGACCCAGTACTTC. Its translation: CASSTGQGQETQYF.

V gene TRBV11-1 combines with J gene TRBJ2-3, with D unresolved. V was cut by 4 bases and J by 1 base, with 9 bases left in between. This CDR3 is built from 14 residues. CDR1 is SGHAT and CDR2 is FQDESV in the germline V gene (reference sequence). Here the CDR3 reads CASSSNPRTDTQYF. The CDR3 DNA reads TGTGCCAGCAGCTCAAACCCCCGCACAGATACGCAGTATTTT.

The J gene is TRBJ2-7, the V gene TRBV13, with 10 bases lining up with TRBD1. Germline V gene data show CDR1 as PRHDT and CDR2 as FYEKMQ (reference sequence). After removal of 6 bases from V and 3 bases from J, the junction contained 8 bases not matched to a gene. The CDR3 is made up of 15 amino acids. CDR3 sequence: CASSAGTGAGYEQYF. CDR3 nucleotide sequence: TGTGCCAGCAGTGCCGGGACAGGGGCTGGCTACGAGCAGTACTTC. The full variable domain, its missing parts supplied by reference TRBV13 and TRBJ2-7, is AAGVIQSPRHLIKEKRETATLKCYPIPRHDTVYWYQQGPGQDPQFLISFYEKMQSDKGSIPDRFSAQQFSDYHSELNMSSLELGDSALYFCASSAGTGAGYEQYFGPGTRLTVT.

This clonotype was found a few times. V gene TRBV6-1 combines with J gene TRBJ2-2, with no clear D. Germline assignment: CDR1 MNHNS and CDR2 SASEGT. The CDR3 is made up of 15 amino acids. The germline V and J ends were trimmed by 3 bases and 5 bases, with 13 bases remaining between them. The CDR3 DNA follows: TGTGCCAGCAGTGATTTAGGGTCGCTGACCGGGGAGCTGTTTTTT. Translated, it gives CASSDLGSLTGELFF.

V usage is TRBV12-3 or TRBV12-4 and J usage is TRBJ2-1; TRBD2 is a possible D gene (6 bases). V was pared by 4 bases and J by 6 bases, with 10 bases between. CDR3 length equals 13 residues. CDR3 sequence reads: CASSSEGLNEQFF. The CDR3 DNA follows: TGTGCCAGCAGTTCGGAGGGACTCAATGAGCAGTTCTTC.

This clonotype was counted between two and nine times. The CDR3 DNA reads as TGCAGCGTTGTACGGGTATATCGGGGCTCGTCCTATGGCTACACCTTC. This translates into CSVVRVYRGSSYGYTF. The V and J genes are TRBV29-1 and TRBJ1-2, with a possible D match to TRBD1 (5 bases). The germline V gene encodes CDR1 SQVTM and CDR2 ANQGSEA. The V and J ends lost 4 bases and 4 bases respectively, with 22 bases between them. The CDR3 is made up of 16 amino acids.

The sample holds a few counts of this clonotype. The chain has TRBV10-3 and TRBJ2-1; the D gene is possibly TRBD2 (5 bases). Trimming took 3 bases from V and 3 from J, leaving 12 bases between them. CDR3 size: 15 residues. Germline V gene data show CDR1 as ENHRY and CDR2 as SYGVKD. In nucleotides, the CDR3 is TGTGCCATCAGTGACCCCCCCCGGGGCTACAATGAGCAGTTCTTC. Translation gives CAISDPPRGYNEQFF.

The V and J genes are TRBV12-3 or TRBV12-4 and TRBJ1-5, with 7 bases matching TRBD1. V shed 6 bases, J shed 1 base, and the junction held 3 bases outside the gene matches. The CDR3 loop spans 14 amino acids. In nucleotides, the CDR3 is TGTGCCAGCAGGGAGGGGGCAAGCAATCAGCCCCAGCATTTT. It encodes CASREGASNQPQHF.

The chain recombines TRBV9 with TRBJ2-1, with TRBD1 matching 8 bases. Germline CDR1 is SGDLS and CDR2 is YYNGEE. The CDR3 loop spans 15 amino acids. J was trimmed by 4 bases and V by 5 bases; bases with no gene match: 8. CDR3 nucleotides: TGTGCCAGCAGTTCGACAGGGGTCCTATACAATGAGCAGTTCTTC. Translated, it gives CASSSTGVLYNEQFF.

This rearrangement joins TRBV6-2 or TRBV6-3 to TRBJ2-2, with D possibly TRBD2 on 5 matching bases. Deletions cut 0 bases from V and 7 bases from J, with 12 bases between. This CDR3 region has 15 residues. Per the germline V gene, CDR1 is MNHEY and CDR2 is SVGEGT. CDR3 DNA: TGTGCCAGCAGTTACTCGAATATGGCGGGCGGGGAGCTGTTTTTT. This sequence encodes CASSYSNMAGGELFF.

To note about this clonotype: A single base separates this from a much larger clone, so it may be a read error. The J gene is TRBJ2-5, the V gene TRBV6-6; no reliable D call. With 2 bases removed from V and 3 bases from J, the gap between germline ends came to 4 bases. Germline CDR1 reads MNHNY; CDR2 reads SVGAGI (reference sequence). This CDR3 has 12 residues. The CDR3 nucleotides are TGTGCCAGCAGTTACGGGGAAGAGACCCAGTACTTC. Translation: CASSYGEETQYF.

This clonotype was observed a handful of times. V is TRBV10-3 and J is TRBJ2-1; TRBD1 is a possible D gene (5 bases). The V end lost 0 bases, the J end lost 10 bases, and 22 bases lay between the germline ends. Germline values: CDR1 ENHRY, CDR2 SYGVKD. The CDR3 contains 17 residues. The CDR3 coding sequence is TGTGCCATCAGTGAGTCGATAAGCGACAGTTTCCCTTACGAGCAGTTCTTC. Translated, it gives CAISESISDSFPYEQFF.

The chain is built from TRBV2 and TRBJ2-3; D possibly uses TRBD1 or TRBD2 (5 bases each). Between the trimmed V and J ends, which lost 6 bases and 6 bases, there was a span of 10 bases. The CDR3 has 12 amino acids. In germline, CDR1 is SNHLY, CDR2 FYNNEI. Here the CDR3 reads CASRGWGDTQYF. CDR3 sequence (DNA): TGTGCCAGCAGAGGCTGGGGGGATACGCAGTATTTT.

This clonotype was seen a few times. In nucleotides, the CDR3 is TGTGCCAGCAGCTTTTATGGGGATTCGGCTGAAGCTTTCTTT. Its translation: CASSFYGDSAEAFF. This sequence joins TRBV7-2 and TRBJ1-1, with D uncertain. V shed 3 bases and J shed 6 bases, with 14 bases lying between them. This CDR3 is 14 amino acids long. CDR1 is SGHTA, CDR2 FQGNSA, per germline.

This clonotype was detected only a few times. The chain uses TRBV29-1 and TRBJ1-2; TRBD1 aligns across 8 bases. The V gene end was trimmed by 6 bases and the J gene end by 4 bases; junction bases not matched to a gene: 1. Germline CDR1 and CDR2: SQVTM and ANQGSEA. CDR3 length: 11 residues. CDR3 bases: TGCAGCGTCACAGGGGGCTATGGCTACACCTTC. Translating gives CSVTGGYGYTF.

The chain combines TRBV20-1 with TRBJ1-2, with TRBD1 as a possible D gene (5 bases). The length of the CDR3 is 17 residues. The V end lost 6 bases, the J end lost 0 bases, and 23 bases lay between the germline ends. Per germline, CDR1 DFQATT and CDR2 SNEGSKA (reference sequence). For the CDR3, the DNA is TGCAGTGCCGATATCCCCCGGGGCACAGGTTCTAACTATGGCTACACCTTC. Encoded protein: CSADIPRGTGSNYGYTF.

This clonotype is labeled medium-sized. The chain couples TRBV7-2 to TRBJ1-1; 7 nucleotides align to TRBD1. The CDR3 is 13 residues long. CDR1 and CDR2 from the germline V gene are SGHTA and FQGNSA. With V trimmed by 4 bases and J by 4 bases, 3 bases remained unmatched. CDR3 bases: TGTGCCAGCAGCTACCGACAGGGCACTGAAGCTTTCTTT. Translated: CASSYRQGTEAFF.

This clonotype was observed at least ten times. In DNA, the CDR3 is TGTGCCAGCAGCCAAGCCCGGGGGGGGCCCCTCCACTTT. It specifies CASSQARGGPLHF. This chain uses TRBV13 with TRBJ1-6, with a weak D call TRBD1 (5 bases). V was cut by 5 bases and J by 13 bases, with 15 bases left in between. The germline V gene encodes CDR1 PRHDT and CDR2 FYEKMQ (reference sequence). The CDR3 length is 13 residues.

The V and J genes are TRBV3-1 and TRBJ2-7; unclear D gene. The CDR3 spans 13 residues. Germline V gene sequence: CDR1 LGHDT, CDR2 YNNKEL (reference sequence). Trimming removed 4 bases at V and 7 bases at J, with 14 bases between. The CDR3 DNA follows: TGTGCCAGCAGCCCAAGTCCCTTTGGTGAGCAGTACGTC. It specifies CASSPSPFGEQYV.

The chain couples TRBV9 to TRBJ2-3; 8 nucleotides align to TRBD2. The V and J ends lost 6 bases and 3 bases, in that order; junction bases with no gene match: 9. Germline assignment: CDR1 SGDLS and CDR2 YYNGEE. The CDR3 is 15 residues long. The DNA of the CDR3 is TGTGCCAGCAACCCCGGGACTAGGTGGACAGATACGCAGTATTTT. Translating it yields CASNPGTRWTDTQYF. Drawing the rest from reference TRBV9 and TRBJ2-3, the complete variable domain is DSGVTQTPKHLITATGQRVTLRCSPRSGDLSVYWYQQSLDQGLQFLIQYYNGEERAKGNILERFSAQQFPDLHSELNLSSLELGDSALYFCASNPGTRWTDTQYFGPGTRLTVL.

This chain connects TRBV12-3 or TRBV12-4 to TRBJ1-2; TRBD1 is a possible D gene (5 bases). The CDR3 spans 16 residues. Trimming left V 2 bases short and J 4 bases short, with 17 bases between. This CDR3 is CASSLPGPPRAYGYTF. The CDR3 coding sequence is TGTGCCAGCAGTTTACCGGGACCACCAAGGGCCTATGGCTACACCTTC.